Below, 21 T cell receptor beta chains from the same sample are listed, as sequenced in a study of shared T cell receptors in the human thymus. Data came from immunoSEQ multiplex PCR; TCRdb stores just in-frame clones and leaves some out. The data contain about 660,000 clones, 87% of them singletons. This sample also appeared in a second study, on human thymus T cells.

Sequencing was done on a sample of thymocytes. All receptors come from a boy under two years old with a congenital heart defect.

The chain is built from TRBV27 and TRBJ1-5; tentatively, D is TRBD1 (6 bases). The CDR3 is made up of 15 amino acids. Trimming shortened V by 0 bases and J by 0 bases, and 6 bases separated the two germline ends. The germline V gene encodes CDR1 MNHEY and CDR2 SMNVEV (reference sequence). The CDR3 DNA follows: TGTGCCAGCAGTTTATCGGGGGCTAGCAATCAGCCCCAGCATTTT. Amino acids: CASSLSGASNQPQHF.

The chain carries TRBV25-1 and TRBJ2-1; weak D call: TRBD1 (5 bases). Deletions cut 2 bases from V and 5 bases from J, with 7 bases between. The CDR3 is made up of 13 amino acids. Germline CDR1 MGHDK, CDR2 SYGVNS. The DNA of the CDR3 is TGTGCCAGCAGTGAAGGGGCAAACAATGAGCAGTTCTTC. This sequence encodes CASSEGANNEQFF.

This chain joins TRBV28 and TRBJ1-5; the D gene is possibly TRBD1 (6 bases). Germline-derived CDR1 and CDR2 are MDHEN and SYDVKM. This CDR3 has 16 residues. Between the trimmed V and J ends, which lost 2 bases and 5 bases, there was a span of 16 bases. The CDR3 sequence: CASSLPKGTMDQPQHF. The CDR3 nucleotides read TGTGCCAGCAGTTTACCTAAGGGGACAATGGATCAGCCCCAGCATTTT.

The rearrangement joins TRBV28 to TRBJ2-7, with a weak D call TRBD2 (5 bases). Germline CDR1 reads MDHEN; CDR2 reads SYDVKM. V gave up 4 bases and J gave up 4 bases, with 17 bases separating them. The CDR3 covers 15 residues. CDR3 region: CASSSSVRLNYEQYF. The CDR3 nucleotides read TGTGCCAGCAGTTCCTCCGTGCGACTAAATTACGAGCAGTACTTC.

This rearrangement joins TRBV2 to TRBJ2-3; the match to TRBD2 covers 14 bases. The J segment lost 0 bases and the V segment lost 5 bases, leaving 7 bases of the junction unmatched. Germline values: CDR1 SNHLY, CDR2 FYNNEI. The CDR3 is made up of 18 amino acids. The CDR3 is CASSPGLAGGLSTDTQYF. The CDR3 nucleotides are TGTGCCAGCAGTCCTGGACTAGCGGGGGGACTCAGCACAGATACGCAGTATTTT. Full variable domain (rest looked up from reference TRBV2 and TRBJ2-3): EPEVTQTPSHQVTQMGQEVILRCVPISNHLYFYWYRQILGQKVEFLVSFYNNEISEKSEIFDDQFSVERPDGSNFTLKIRSTKLEDSAMYFCASSPGLAGGLSTDTQYFGPGTRLTVL.

This chain joins TRBV5-1 and TRBJ2-1; 9 bases map to TRBD2. The V gene's germline CDR1 is SGHRS and CDR2 YFSETQ. This CDR3 contains 15 residues. With 4 bases clipped from V and 6 bases from J, the junction kept 8 bases outside the gene matches. As DNA, the CDR3 is TGCGCCAGCAGCGCCGGGACTAGCCAATTCAATGAGCAGTTCTTC. As protein: CASSAGTSQFNEQFF.

The chain uses TRBV27 and TRBJ2-1, with 7 bases aligning to TRBD1. Looked up from germline, CDR1 is MNHEY and CDR2 is SMNVEV (reference sequence). There are 15 residues in the CDR3. V lost 5 bases to trimming and J lost 3 bases; unmatched junction nucleotides: 7. CDR3: CASSPQQGNYNEQFF. CDR3 nucleotides: TGTGCCAGCAGTCCTCAACAGGGGAACTACAATGAGCAGTTCTTC.

The chain uses TRBV6-1 and TRBJ2-1, with TRBD2 identical over 10 bases. V gave up 3 bases and J gave up 7 bases; unmatched junction bases: 9. Germline assignment: CDR1 MNHNS and CDR2 SASEGT. This CDR3 has 16 residues. The CDR3 coding sequence is TGTGCCAGCAGTGATCCTCAAGCGGGGGGGGAAAATGAGCAGTTCTTC. Translation: CASSDPQAGGENEQFF.

This chain uses TRBV14 with TRBJ2-5, with a possible D match to TRBD2 (6 bases). Trimming stripped 4 bases from V and 2 bases from J, with 8 bases between. Germline V gene lookup returns CDR1 SGHDN and CDR2 FVKESK. The CDR3 consists of 13 residues. The CDR3 coding sequence is TGTGCCAGCAGCCCTGCGGGGCAAGAGACCCAGTACTTC. Its translation: CASSPAGQETQYF.

The gene calls are TRBV4-3 and TRBJ2-3; TRBD2 might be the D (5 bases). The V end was cut by 0 bases, the J end by 2 bases, with 12 bases between. Germline loops: CDR1 LGHNA, CDR2 YSLEER. The CDR3 has 16 residues. The CDR3 DNA sequence: TGCGCCAGCAGCCAAGACGGGAACGTCTTCACAGATACGCAGTATTTT. It yields the protein CASSQDGNVFTDTQYF.

This chain links TRBV28 with TRBJ2-3; D unresolved. This CDR3 has 14 residues. Trimming left V 10 bases short and J 3 bases short, with 17 bases between. The germline V gene encodes CDR1 MDHEN and CDR2 SYDVKM. CDR3 sequence: CATIPLPGTDTQYF. The CDR3 region has the DNA TGTGCCACCATACCTCTACCCGGGACAGATACGCAGTATTTT.

The V gene is TRBV2, the J gene TRBJ1-3; D may be TRBD1 (5 bases). The CDR3 is 15 residues long. Trimming took off 3 bases at V and 0 bases at J, with 9 bases between the two ends. Germline lookup yields CDR1 SNHLY and CDR2 FYNNEI. CDR3 residues: CASSEVGGSGNTIYF. DNA of the CDR3: TGTGCCAGCAGTGAGGTGGGGGGCTCTGGAAACACCATATATTTT.

The rearrangement uses TRBV28 and TRBJ2-1, with 7 positions matching TRBD2. CDR1 and CDR2 (germline): MDHEN, SYDVKM. The J segment lost 14 bases and the V segment lost 5 bases, leaving 6 bases of the junction unmatched. This CDR3 is built from 11 residues. The CDR3 sequence is CASSLAGVKFF. CDR3 DNA: TGTGCCAGCAGTCTGGCGGGAGTAAAGTTCTTC.

This clone was detected once. J is TRBJ1-5 and V is TRBV5-6, with D possibly matching TRBD1 (5 bases). CDR1 is SGHDT and CDR2 is YYEEEE in the germline V gene. V was clipped by 4 bases and J by 6 bases, with 11 bases between them. The CDR3 runs 13 residues. The DNA of the CDR3 is TGTGCCAGCAGCCGGGGGGTAGCTCAGCCCCAGCATTTT. Amino acid sequence: CASSRGVAQPQHF.

The V gene is TRBV10-2, the J gene TRBJ1-2; D not certain. Germline V lookup: CDR1 WSHSY, CDR2 SAAADI. Between the trimmed V and J ends, which lost 8 bases and 1 base, there was a span of 8 bases. The CDR3 loop spans 12 amino acids. The CDR3 spells CASVSFNYGYTF. The CDR3 DNA reads as TGCGCCAGCGTCTCGTTTAACTATGGCTACACCTTC.

The rearrangement uses TRBV11-2 and TRBJ1-3; 10 nucleotides agree with TRBD1. V was pared by 5 bases and J by 2 bases, with 6 bases of the junction left unmatched. This CDR3 is built from 16 residues. Germline assignment: CDR1 SGHAT and CDR2 FQNNGV. CDR3 DNA: TGTGCCAGCAGCCCAGCCGACAGGGGGCCTGGAAACACCATATATTTT. This encodes CASSPADRGPGNTIYF. Full variable domain (missing parts from reference TRBV11-2 and TRBJ1-3): EAGVAQSPRYKIIEKRQSVAFWCNPISGHATLYWYQQILGQGPKLLIQFQNNGVVDDSQLPKDRFSAERLKGVDSTLKIQPAKLEDSAVYLCASSPADRGPGNTIYFGEGSWLTVV.

This clone is a singleton in its sample. V usage is TRBV5-6 and J usage is TRBJ1-1; D gene unclear. V was shortened by 5 bases and J by 1 base, with 12 bases between the two germline ends. From germline, CDR1 is SGHDT and CDR2 YYEEEE. CDR3 length: 14 amino acids. The CDR3 spells CASRFLFRNTEAFF. CDR3 coding DNA: TGTGCCAGCAGGTTCCTTTTCCGGAACACTGAAGCTTTCTTT.

The rearrangement links TRBV2 to TRBJ2-7; 9 bases are shared with TRBD2. CDR1 and CDR2 (germline): SNHLY, FYNNEI. The V and J ends lost 1 base and 0 bases, in that order; junction bases with no gene match: 7. This CDR3 has 17 residues. The CDR3 region has the DNA TGTGCCAGCAGTGAAGAGCGAGCGGGGGGTGGCTCCTACGAGCAGTACTTC. Its protein is CASSEERAGGGSYEQYF.

Only a few counts were recorded for this clone. V is TRBV28 and J is TRBJ2-1, with 7 bases identical to TRBD1. CDR3 size: 14 residues. Losses at the gene ends were 2 bases for V and 8 bases for J; bases not matched to a gene: 6. CDR1 MDHEN and CDR2 SYDVKM come from the germline V gene. The CDR3 protein is CASSLVTGDDEQFF. The CDR3 nucleotides are TGTGCCAGCAGTTTAGTTACAGGGGACGATGAGCAGTTCTTC.

This rearrangement joins TRBV5-1 to TRBJ1-6; 9 bases match TRBD1. CDR1 is SGHRS and CDR2 is YFSETQ in the germline V gene. V shed 4 bases and J 10 bases; nucleotides not matched to a gene: 6. The CDR3 consists of 14 residues. CDR3 nucleotides: TGCGCCAGCAGCGCGGACAGGGGTCGGTCACCCCTCCACTTT. It is translated as CASSADRGRSPLHF.

This clone was seen only a few times. The chain couples TRBV27 to TRBJ1-5, with TRBD1 matching 8 bases. Unmatched junction bases numbered 7, after V lost 5 bases and J lost 4 bases. CDR3 length: 15 amino acids. Germline V gene sequence: CDR1 MNHEY, CDR2 SMNVEV (reference sequence). CDR3 sequence (DNA): TGTGCCAGCAGTCGAGAAACAGGGGGGAATCAGCCCCAGCATTTT. Residues: CASSRETGGNQPQHF.